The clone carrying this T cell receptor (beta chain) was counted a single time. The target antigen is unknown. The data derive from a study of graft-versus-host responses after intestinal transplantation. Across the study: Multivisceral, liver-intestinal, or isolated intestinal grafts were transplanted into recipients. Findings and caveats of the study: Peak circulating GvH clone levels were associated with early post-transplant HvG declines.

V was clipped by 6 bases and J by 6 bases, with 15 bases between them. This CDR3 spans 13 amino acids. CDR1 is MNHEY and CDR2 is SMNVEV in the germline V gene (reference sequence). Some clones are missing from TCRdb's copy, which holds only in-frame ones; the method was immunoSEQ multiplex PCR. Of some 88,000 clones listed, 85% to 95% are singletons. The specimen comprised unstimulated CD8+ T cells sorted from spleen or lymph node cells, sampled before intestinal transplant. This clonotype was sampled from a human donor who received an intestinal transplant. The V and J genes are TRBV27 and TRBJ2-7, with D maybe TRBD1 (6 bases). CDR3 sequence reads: CASRIMTGREQYF. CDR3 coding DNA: TGTGCCAGCAGGATCATGACAGGTCGCGAGCAGTACTTC.